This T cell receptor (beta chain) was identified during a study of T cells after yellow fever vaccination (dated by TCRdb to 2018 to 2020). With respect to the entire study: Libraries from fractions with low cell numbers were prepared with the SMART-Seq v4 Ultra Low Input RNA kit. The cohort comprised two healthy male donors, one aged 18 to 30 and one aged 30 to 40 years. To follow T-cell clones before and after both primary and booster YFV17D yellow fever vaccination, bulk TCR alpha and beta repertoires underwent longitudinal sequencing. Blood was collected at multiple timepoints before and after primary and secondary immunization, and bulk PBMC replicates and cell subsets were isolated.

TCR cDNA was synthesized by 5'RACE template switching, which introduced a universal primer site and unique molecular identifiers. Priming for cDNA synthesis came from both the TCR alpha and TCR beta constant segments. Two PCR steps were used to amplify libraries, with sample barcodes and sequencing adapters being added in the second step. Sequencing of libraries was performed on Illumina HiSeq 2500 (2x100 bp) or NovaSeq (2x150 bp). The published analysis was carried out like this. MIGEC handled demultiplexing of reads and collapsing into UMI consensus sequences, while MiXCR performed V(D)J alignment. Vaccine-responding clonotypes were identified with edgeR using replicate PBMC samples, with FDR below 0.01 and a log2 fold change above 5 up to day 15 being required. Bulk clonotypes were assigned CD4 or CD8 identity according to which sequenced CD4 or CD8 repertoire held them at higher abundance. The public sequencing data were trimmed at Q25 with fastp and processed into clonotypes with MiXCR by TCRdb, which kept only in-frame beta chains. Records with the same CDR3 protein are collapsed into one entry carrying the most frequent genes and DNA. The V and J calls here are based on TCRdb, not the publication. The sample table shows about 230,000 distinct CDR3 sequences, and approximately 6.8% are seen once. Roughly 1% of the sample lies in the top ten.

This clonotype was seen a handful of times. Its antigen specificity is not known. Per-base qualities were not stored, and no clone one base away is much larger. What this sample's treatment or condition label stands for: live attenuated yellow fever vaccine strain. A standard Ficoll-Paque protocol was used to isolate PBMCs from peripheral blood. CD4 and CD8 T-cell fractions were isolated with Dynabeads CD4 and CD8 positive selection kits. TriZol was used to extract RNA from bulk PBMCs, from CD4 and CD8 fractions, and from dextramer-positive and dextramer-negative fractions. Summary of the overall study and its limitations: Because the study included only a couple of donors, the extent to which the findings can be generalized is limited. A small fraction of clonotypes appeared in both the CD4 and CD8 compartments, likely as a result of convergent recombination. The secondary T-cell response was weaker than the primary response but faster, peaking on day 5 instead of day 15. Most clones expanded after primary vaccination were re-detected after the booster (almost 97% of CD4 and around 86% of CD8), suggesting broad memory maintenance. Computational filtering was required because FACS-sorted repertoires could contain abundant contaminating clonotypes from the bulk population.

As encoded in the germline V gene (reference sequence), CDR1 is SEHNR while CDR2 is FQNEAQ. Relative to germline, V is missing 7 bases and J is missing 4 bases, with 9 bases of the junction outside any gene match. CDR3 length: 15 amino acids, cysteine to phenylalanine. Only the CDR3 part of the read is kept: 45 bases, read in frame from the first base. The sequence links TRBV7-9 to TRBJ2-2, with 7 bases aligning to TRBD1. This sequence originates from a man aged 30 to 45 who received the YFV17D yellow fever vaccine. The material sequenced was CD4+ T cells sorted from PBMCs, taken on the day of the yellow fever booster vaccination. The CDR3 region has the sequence CASTLDRVGTGELFF. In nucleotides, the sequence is TGTGCCAGCACCCTAGACAGGGTCGGCACCGGGGAGCTGTTTTTT.